A single sample gave rise to the 9 T cell receptor beta chains below, sequenced in a study of tumor-infiltrating lymphocytes in primary liver carcinoma. TCR beta cDNA was reverse-transcribed from around 0.55 ug of total RNA. The reaction used a constant-region primer and ProtoScript II reverse transcriptase. Three nested multiplex PCR rounds, a slightly modified ARM-PCR method, built the TCR beta libraries. The first two PCR rounds used TRBV1-TRBV30 forward primers with a C-beta reverse primer, about 10 cycles each. TCRdb analysed the multiplex PCR reads with MiXCR anew, one entry per CDR3 protein. The table shows some 320,000 distinct CDR3 sequences, with around three fifths occurring only once. For blood RNA, unsorted whole blood served as the source, and germline DNA was extracted too. Sequenced material: peripheral blood. These receptors came from a man aged 35 to 55 with primary liver carcinoma and hepatitis B virus infection.

This clonotype was seen repeatedly, ten times or more. The genes are TRBV10-2 and TRBJ2-4; 13 bases agree with TRBD2. CDR1 WSHSY and CDR2 SAAADI come from the germline V gene. CDR3 length: 17 amino acids. Trimming cost V 2 bases and J 0 bases; bases outside gene matches: 1. In nucleotides, the CDR3 is TGCGCCAGCAGTGAGGGGACTAGCGGGATAGCCAAAAACATTCAGTACTTC. Its protein product is CASSEGTSGIAKNIQYF.

Details on this clonotype: Germline is not matched at one junction end, which may reflect a read error. The J gene is TRBJ2-1, the V gene TRBV29-1; a weak D match, TRBD1 (6 bases). CDR1 and CDR2 (germline): SQVTM, ANQGSEA. The CDR3 spans 15 residues. The CDR3 nucleotides read TGCAGCATTGACAGCAACCCCGGGACAAGCAATGAGCAGTTCTTC. Translation gives CSIDSNPGTSNEQFF.

Comments on this clonotype: One end of the junction does not line up with germline, which may come from a read error. V usage is TRBV29-1 and J usage is TRBJ2-7; D is possibly TRBD1 (6 bases). This CDR3 has 11 amino acids. Germline CDR1 is SQVTM and CDR2 is ANQGSEA. The CDR3 nucleotides are TGCAGGGTTCGACAGGCCTACAAGCAGTACTTC. Its translation: CRVRQAYKQYF.

The rearrangement links TRBV21-1 to TRBJ1-1. TRBV21-1 is designated a pseudogene. The CDR3 is made up of 14 amino acids. CDR3 in DNA: TGTGCCAGCAGCAAACGGCAACTAAACACTGAAGCTTTCTTT. This gives the protein CASSKRQLNTEAFF.

This clonotype has a single count. This CDR3 reads CSDSITGELFF. In DNA, the CDR3 is TGCAGTGATTCGATCACCGGGGAGCTGTTTTTT. The V and J genes are TRBV20-1 and TRBJ2-2; D gene unclear. CDR1 DFQATT and CDR2 SNEGSKA come from the germline V gene (reference sequence). Trimming took off 7 bases at V and 4 bases at J, with 7 bases between the two ends. This CDR3 region has 11 residues.

With regard to this clonotype: A read error is likely, as this CDR3 ends without the conserved phenylalanine or tryptophan. J is TRBJ1-5 and V is TRBV11-2; no clear D. This CDR3 is 13 amino acids long. Germline assignment: CDR1 SGHAT and CDR2 FQNNGV. In DNA, the CDR3 is TGCACCAGCAGCGGGGATCCCGAACAGCCCCAGCATCTT. Its protein is CTSSGDPEQPQHL.

V and J are TRBV11-1 and TRBJ2-2, with D unresolved. From germline, CDR1 is SGHAT and CDR2 FQDESV (reference sequence). The CDR3 spans 14 residues. V lost 3 bases and J lost 7, with 12 bases in between. CDR3 sequence (DNA): TGTGCCAGCAGCTTGGAATTCCACAACGGGGAGCTGTTTTTT. It is translated as CASSLEFHNGELFF. Variable domain in full (rest from reference TRBV11-1 and TRBJ2-2): EAEVAQSPRYKITEKSQAVAFWCDPISGHATLYWYRQILGQGPELLVQFQDESVVDDSQLPKDRFSAERLKGVDSTLKIQPAELGDSAMYLCASSLEFHNGELFFGEGSRLTVL.

This clonotype was seen just once. It may be a read error: a sequence one base away is much more abundant. V and J are TRBV12-3 or TRBV12-4 and TRBJ2-4, with D perhaps matching TRBD1 or TRBD2 (5 bases each). The CDR3 loop spans 19 amino acids. V lost 0 bases and J lost 1, with 19 bases in between. CDR3 protein: CASSLAVPGPLGAKNIQYF. The CDR3 nucleotides read TGTGCCAGCAGTTTAGCAGTACCGGGACCCCTTGGGGCCAAAAACATTCAGTACTTC.

There are many counts of this clonotype. V usage is TRBV14 and J usage is TRBJ2-1, with D tentatively TRBD1 or TRBD2 (6 bases each). Per the germline V gene, CDR1 is SGHDN and CDR2 is FVKESK. This CDR3 is 15 amino acids long. V lost 1 base to trimming and J lost 2 bases, with 9 bases between them. The CDR3 loop is CASSQGGAPYNEQFF. The CDR3 DNA sequence: TGTGCCAGCAGCCAAGGGGGGGCCCCCTACAATGAGCAGTTCTTC.